Each of the 31 T cell receptor beta chains below was sequenced from the same sample in a study of T cell responses to AZD1222 COVID-19 vaccine (dated by TCRdb to 2020 to 2022). The time point label on this specimen signifies: about 28 days (+/-7) after the second vaccine dose. The method behind the library was the immunoSEQ multiplex PCR assay. The table comes from immuneACCESS by way of TCRdb, which keeps in-frame sequences with V and J called. Part of the clones is missing from these tables; in studies checked, under half for an unresolved V gene and the rest for unknown reasons. The sample profile shows under 150,000 clones; about 90% of them were found once. 1.6% of the sample is in the top ten clones. The specimen was peripheral blood, collected 28 days after the second AZD1222 dose. All receptors come from an adult who received the AZD1222 COVID-19 vaccine.

The V and J genes are TRBV20-1 and TRBJ2-7; possible D gene TRBD1, 5 bases. The CDR3 loop spans 11 amino acids. CDR1 DFQATT and CDR2 SNEGSKA come from the germline V gene (reference sequence). Deletions cut 6 bases from V and 1 base from J, with 7 bases between. The CDR3 DNA is TGCAGTGCAGGGGTTTCCTACGAGCAGTACGTC. Amino acid sequence: CSAGVSYEQYV.

This chain connects TRBV9 to TRBJ2-7; D is uncertain. The V end lost 2 bases, the J end lost 6 bases, and 12 bases lay between the germline ends. CDR3 length: 13 residues. From germline, CDR1 is SGDLS and CDR2 YYNGEE. CDR3 sequence: CASSVTSIGEQYF. CDR3 sequence (DNA): TGTGCCAGCAGCGTCACTTCCATAGGCGAGCAGTACTTC.

This sequence joins TRBV2 and TRBJ1-4, with D possibly matching TRBD1 (5 bases). The CDR3 is 17 residues long. CDR1 and CDR2 from the germline V gene are SNHLY and FYNNEI. The ends were cut back, 2 bases at V and 4 bases at J, with 17 bases in the middle. This CDR3 reads CASSESDVGRGNEKLFF. CDR3 in DNA: TGTGCCAGCAGTGAATCGGATGTGGGGAGGGGTAATGAAAAACTGTTTTTT.

The chain is built from TRBV6-5 and TRBJ1-1; 8 bases agree with TRBD1. V dropped 4 bases and J dropped 6; count of bases not matched to a gene: 4. The CDR3 covers 13 residues. The germline V gene has CDR1 MNHEY and CDR2 SVGAGI. As DNA, the CDR3 is TGTGCCAGCAGTTTGCCAGGGGGCCCTGAAGCTTTCTTT. Protein product: CASSLPGGPEAFF.

J is TRBJ2-1 and V is TRBV19; tentatively, D is TRBD2 (5 bases). Germline V gives CDR1 LNHDA, CDR2 SQIVND (reference sequence). With 5 bases removed from V and 4 bases from J, the gap between germline ends came to 18 bases. The CDR3 contains 16 residues. The CDR3, as DNA: TGTGCCAGTAGTCCCCCAGGCGGGTCCTTATACAATGAGCAGTTCTTC. Its protein is CASSPPGGSLYNEQFF.

This clone was observed once. V usage is TRBV5-1 and J usage is TRBJ1-1; 7 nucleotides line up with TRBD1. The germline gives CDR1 SGHRS, CDR2 YFSETQ. V lost 5 bases to trimming and J lost 1 base; unmatched junction nucleotides: 5. The length of the CDR3 is 14 residues. The CDR3 protein is CASSRRQGNTEAFF. The CDR3 bases are TGCGCCAGCAGTCGCAGACAGGGGAACACTGAAGCTTTCTTT.

The V and J genes are TRBV5-1 and TRBJ1-1, with D uncertain. The CDR3 sequence is 13 residues long. The germline V gene encodes CDR1 SGHRS and CDR2 YFSETQ. V lost 1 base to trimming and J lost 3 bases, with 7 bases between them. Written as DNA, the CDR3 is TGCGCCAGCAGCTTGTCACGGGACACTGAAGCTTTCTTT. This encodes CASSLSRDTEAFF.

The rearrangement joins TRBV12-5 to TRBJ2-1; TRBD2 matches at 9 bases. Per the germline V gene, CDR1 is LGHNT and CDR2 is FRNRAP. This CDR3 is built from 16 residues. The V gene end was trimmed by 2 bases and the J gene end by 7 bases; junction bases not matched to a gene: 9. CDR3 region: CASGLMGGGARNEQFF. The DNA for the CDR3 is TGTGCTAGTGGTTTGATGGGCGGGGGGGCTCGGAATGAGCAGTTCTTC.

The rearrangement joins TRBV30 to TRBJ1-5; D not resolved. The CDR3 covers 14 residues. The V end was cut by 3 bases, the J end by 2 bases, with 11 bases between. Germline V CDR1 and CDR2: GTSNPN, SVGIG (reference sequence). CDR3 coding DNA: TGTGCCTGGAGAGCGAAAAACGGCAATCAGCCCCAGCATTTT. Its translation is CAWRAKNGNQPQHF.

The chain combines TRBV7-2 with TRBJ1-6; a possible D gene is TRBD1 (5 bases). Germline V CDR1 and CDR2: SGHTA, FQGNSA. Trimming shortened V by 1 base and J by 6 bases, and 10 bases separated the two germline ends. The CDR3 is made up of 15 amino acids. The CDR3: CASSLGSGTNSPLHF. The CDR3 nucleotides read TGTGCCAGCAGCTTAGGGTCAGGGACTAATTCACCCCTCCACTTT. Combining the CDR3 with reference TRBV7-2 and TRBJ1-6 gives the whole variable domain GAGVSQSPSNKVTEKGKDVELRCDPISGHTALYWYRQSLGQGLEFLIYFQGNSAPDKSGLPSDRFSAERTGGSVSTLTIQRTQQEDSAVYLCASSLGSGTNSPLHFGNGTRLTVT.

The J gene is TRBJ2-1, the V gene TRBV18, with TRBD1 matching 9 bases. The CDR3 spans 15 residues. Germline V CDR1 and CDR2: KGHSH, LQKENI. V was clipped by 4 bases and J by 4 bases; unmatched bases: 5. DNA of the CDR3: TGTGCCAGCTCACGGGACAGGGTCGGGTACAATGAGCAGTTCTTC. Protein: CASSRDRVGYNEQFF.

V gene TRBV6-5 combines with J gene TRBJ1-6; D possibly corresponds to TRBD1 (6 bases). This CDR3 comprises 14 residues. Germline assignment: CDR1 MNHEY and CDR2 SVGAGI. Trimming removed 6 bases from V and 13 bases from J, with 19 bases in between. CDR3 residues: CASSLNGQTEPLHF. CDR3 nucleotides: TGTGCCAGCAGCTTAAACGGACAGACGGAGCCCCTCCACTTT.

V and J are TRBV24-1 and TRBJ2-1; TRBD2 aligns across 14 bases. The CDR3 consists of 16 residues. V trimming: 4 bases; J trimming: 4 bases; junction bases outside the gene matches: 2. Germline V lookup: CDR1 KGHDR, CDR2 SFDVKD. The CDR3 loop is CATSDWTSGGYNEQFF. As DNA, the CDR3 is TGTGCCACCAGTGACTGGACTAGCGGGGGGTACAATGAGCAGTTCTTC.

This rearrangement joins TRBV6-5 to TRBJ1-5, with D unresolved. The CDR3 is 13 amino acids. Per germline, CDR1 MNHEY and CDR2 SVGAGI. Trimming cost V 5 bases and J 2 bases, with 7 bases left between them. CDR3 loop: CASSRTGNQPQHF. CDR3 nucleotide sequence: TGTGCCAGCAGTAGGACCGGCAATCAGCCCCAGCATTTT.

This chain connects TRBV28 to TRBJ1-2; D uncertain. CDR1 and CDR2 from the germline V gene are MDHEN and SYDVKM. The CDR3 is 12 residues long. The V gene lost 6 bases and the J gene lost 5 bases, with 10 bases spanning the gap. CDR3 nucleotides: TGTGCCAGCAGCCCCGGACCTTATGGCTACACCTTC. Its translation: CASSPGPYGYTF.

This clone is a singleton in its sample. The rearrangement links TRBV5-1 to TRBJ1-6; the D gene is possibly TRBD1 (5 bases). The ends were cut back, 4 bases at V and 7 bases at J, with 12 bases in the middle. The germline V gene encodes CDR1 SGHRS and CDR2 YFSETQ. This CDR3 is 14 amino acids long. The CDR3 sequence: CASSAGTENSPLHF. CDR3 nucleotides: TGCGCCAGCAGCGCCGGGACGGAGAATTCACCCCTCCACTTT. The full variable domain, rest sourced from reference TRBV5-1 and TRBJ1-6, is KAGVTQTPRYLIKTRGQQVTLSCSPISGHRSVSWYQQTPGQGLQFLFEYFSETQRNKGNFPGRFSGRQFSNSRSEMNVSTLELGDSALYLCASSAGTENSPLHFGNGTRLTVT.

The J gene is TRBJ1-3, the V gene TRBV7-9; TRBD1 aligns across 8 bases. Unmatched junction bases numbered 7, after V lost 5 bases and J lost 4 bases. Germline CDR1 is SEHNR and CDR2 is FQNEAQ (reference sequence). The CDR3 has 15 amino acids. CDR3 sequence reads: CASSPTGGSGNTIYF. CDR3 in DNA: TGTGCCAGCAGCCCCACAGGGGGGAGCGGAAACACCATATATTTT.

This clone was observed a single time. The genes are TRBV4-2 and TRBJ2-1, with D maybe TRBD2 (5 bases). The CDR3 length is 16 residues. CDR1 and CDR2 (germline): LGHNA, YNFKEQ. The V and J ends lost 4 bases and 5 bases respectively, with 18 bases between them. This CDR3 is CASSPGLKPPHNEQFF. Here the CDR3 DNA reads TGTGCCAGCAGCCCGGGGTTGAAGCCTCCCCACAATGAGCAGTTCTTC.

This chain connects TRBV7-2 to TRBJ2-2; possible D gene TRBD1, 5 bases. Germline V lookup: CDR1 SGHTA, CDR2 FQGNSA. The CDR3 spans 16 residues. Trimming shortened V by 2 bases and J by 1 base, and 11 bases separated the two germline ends. The CDR3 here is CASSLWGSLNTGELFF. Written as DNA, the CDR3 is TGTGCCAGCAGCTTATGGGGCAGCCTGAACACCGGGGAGCTGTTTTTT.

V and J are TRBV12-3 or TRBV12-4 and TRBJ1-2; tentative D call: TRBD1 (5 bases). Trimming removed 3 bases from V and 13 bases from J, with 12 bases in between. The CDR3 length is 11 residues. The CDR3 sequence: CASSFSGSSTF. The CDR3 nucleotides are TGTGCCAGCAGTTTCTCAGGGTCGTCCACCTTC.

The chain has TRBV5-1 and TRBJ2-5; 10 positions agree with TRBD2. Germline CDR1 is SGHRS and CDR2 is YFSETQ. The CDR3 loop spans 15 amino acids. Trimming took 0 bases from V and 5 from J; bases not matched to a gene: 4. Here the CDR3 DNA reads TGCGCCAGCAGCTTGGATCCAGCGGGAGGGGAGACCCAGTACTTC. Its protein product is CASSLDPAGGETQYF.

The chain carries TRBV7-8 and TRBJ2-2; 8 nucleotides agree with TRBD2. This CDR3 is 17 amino acids long. Germline values: CDR1 SGHVS, CDR2 FQNEAQ. V trimming: 5 bases; J trimming: 4 bases; junction bases outside the gene matches: 12. CDR3 nucleotide sequence: TGTGCCAGCAGCATTATACTAGCGGCCCTCGGCACCGGGGAGCTGTTTTTT. Its protein product is CASSIILAALGTGELFF.

J is TRBJ1-2 and V is TRBV4-1; D gene unclear. Germline values: CDR1 MGHRA, CDR2 YSYEKL. Trimming cost V 1 base and J 1 base, with 10 bases left between them. This CDR3 contains 15 residues. For the CDR3, the DNA is TGCGCCAGCAGCCAAGCCGAGGCCATTAACTATGGCTACACCTTC. Protein product: CASSQAEAINYGYTF.

This chain connects TRBV2 to TRBJ1-4; no clear D gene. V was clipped by 4 bases and J by 4 bases, with 7 bases between them. Looked up from germline, CDR1 is SNHLY and CDR2 is FYNNEI. The CDR3 runs 13 residues. CDR3 region: CASSVVGNEKLFF. The CDR3 bases are TGTGCCAGCAGTGTAGTCGGTAATGAAAAACTGTTTTTT. The complete variable domain, with remaining parts taken from reference TRBV2 and TRBJ1-4, reads EPEVTQTPSHQVTQMGQEVILRCVPISNHLYFYWYRQILGQKVEFLVSFYNNEISEKSEIFDDQFSVERPDGSNFTLKIRSTKLEDSAMYFCASSVVGNEKLFFGSGTQLSVL.

The chain combines TRBV18 with TRBJ1-6; 10 positions agree with TRBD1. This CDR3 has 16 amino acids. V lost 1 base, J lost 10 bases, and 7 bases stayed unmatched. Germline CDR1 reads KGHSH; CDR2 reads LQKENI. The CDR3 DNA reads TGTGCCAGCTCACCACAAGGGACAGGGGTTAGCTCACCCCTCCACTTT. It encodes CASSPQGTGVSSPLHF.

This chain links TRBV16 with TRBJ1-3; D unresolved. The germline CDR1 and CDR2 sequences are KGHSY and FQNENV. The CDR3 has 15 residues. Deletions cut 0 bases from V and 0 bases from J, with 6 bases between. CDR3 sequence reads: CASSQSTVSGNTIYF. The CDR3 nucleotides are TGTGCCAGCAGCCAATCGACGGTCTCTGGAAACACCATATATTTT.

The chain recombines TRBV14 with TRBJ1-1; D gene uncertain. Germline CDR1 and CDR2: SGHDN and FVKESK. Trimming removed 0 bases at V and 5 bases at J, with 10 bases between. The CDR3 is 14 amino acids. For the CDR3, the DNA is TGTGCCAGCAGCCAAGATCTAACCGGGACTGAAGCTTTCTTT. Its protein is CASSQDLTGTEAFF.

The V call is TRBV30, the J call TRBJ2-7; D assignment may be TRBD1 or TRBD2 (5 bases each). The CDR3 loop spans 14 amino acids. Trimming took off 1 base at V and 5 bases at J, with 15 bases between the two ends. Germline loops: CDR1 GTSNPN, CDR2 SVGIG (reference sequence). DNA of the CDR3: TGTGCCTGGAGTGGTATCTCCCGGGGCCACGAGCAGTACTTC. This gives the protein CAWSGISRGHEQYF.

The chain couples TRBV19 to TRBJ1-1; D unresolved. This CDR3 region has 14 residues. Germline lookup yields CDR1 LNHDA and CDR2 SQIVND (reference sequence). The ends were cut back, 4 bases at V and 2 bases at J, with 11 bases in the middle. The CDR3 loop reads CASSNGLGNTEAFF. In nucleotides, the CDR3 is TGTGCCAGTAGTAATGGACTCGGCAACACTGAAGCTTTCTTT.

This chain connects TRBV28 to TRBJ1-6; weak D call: TRBD1 (5 bases). This CDR3 region has 15 residues. Trimming shortened V by 5 bases and J by 7 bases, and 15 bases separated the two germline ends. Germline V gene lookup returns CDR1 MDHEN and CDR2 SYDVKM. CDR3 in DNA: TGTGCCAGCAGTCCACCCCGCGGGGGGAATTCACCCCTCCACTTT. Amino acid sequence: CASSPPRGGNSPLHF.

Only one count was recorded for this clone. The chain combines TRBV19 with TRBJ1-1, with D perhaps TRBD1 (6 bases). Germline V CDR1 and CDR2: LNHDA, SQIVND (reference sequence). This CDR3 region has 16 residues. Trimming cost V 5 bases and J 0 bases, with 16 bases left between them. The CDR3: CASSFRQEIMNTEAFF. The DNA of the CDR3 is TGTGCCAGTAGTTTTCGACAGGAAATTATGAACACTGAAGCTTTCTTT. The full variable domain, completed using reference TRBV19 and TRBJ1-1, is DGGITQSPKYLFRKEGQNVTLSCEQNLNHDAMYWYRQDPGQGLRLIYYSQIVNDFQKGDIAEGYSVSREKKESFPLTVTSAQKNPTAFYLCASSFRQEIMNTEAFFGQGTRLTVV.